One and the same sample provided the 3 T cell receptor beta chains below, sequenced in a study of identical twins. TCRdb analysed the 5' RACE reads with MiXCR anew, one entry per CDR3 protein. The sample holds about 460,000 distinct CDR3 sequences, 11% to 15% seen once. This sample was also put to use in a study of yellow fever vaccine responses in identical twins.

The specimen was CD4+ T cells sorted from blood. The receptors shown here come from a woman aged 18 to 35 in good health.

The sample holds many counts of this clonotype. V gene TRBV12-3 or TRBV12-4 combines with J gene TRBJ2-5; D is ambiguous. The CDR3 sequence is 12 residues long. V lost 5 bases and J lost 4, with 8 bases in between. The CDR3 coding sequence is TGTGCCAGCAGTCCCGAAATAGAGACCCAGTACTTC. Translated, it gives CASSPEIETQYF.

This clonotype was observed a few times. CDR3 coding DNA: TGTGCCAGCAGCCGAGACAGGCGAATTAGAGAGACCCAGTACTTC. The encoded protein is CASSRDRRIRETQYF. The rearrangement uses TRBV28 and TRBJ2-5; a possible D gene is TRBD1 (6 bases). V dropped 6 bases and J dropped 4 bases, with 18 bases sitting between them. The CDR3 contains 15 residues. Germline V gives CDR1 MDHEN, CDR2 SYDVKM.

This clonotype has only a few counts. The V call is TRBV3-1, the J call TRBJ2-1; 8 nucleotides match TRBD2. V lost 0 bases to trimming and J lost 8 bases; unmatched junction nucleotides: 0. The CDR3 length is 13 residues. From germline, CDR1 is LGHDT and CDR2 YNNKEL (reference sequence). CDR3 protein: CASSQEREDEQFF. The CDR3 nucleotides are TGTGCCAGCAGCCAAGAGCGGGAGGATGAGCAGTTCTTC.